A single sample gave rise to the 6 T cell receptor beta chains below, sequenced in a study of blood T cell repertoires in COVID-19. Repertoires were generated with immunoSEQ multiplex PCR, while TCRdb's copy carries only in-frame clones and drops some. The sample lists 100,000 to 150,000 clones, around 85% seen once, with 3.2% in the top ten. Sequences were obtained from peripheral blood. The receptors come from a woman older than 75 with COVID-19, enrolled during active disease.

This chain connects TRBV27 to TRBJ1-4; a possible D gene is TRBD1 (5 bases). The germline gives CDR1 MNHEY, CDR2 SMNVEV (reference sequence). V lost 2 bases to trimming and J lost 8 bases, with 18 bases between them. The CDR3 has 16 residues. CDR3 residues: CASSLKAGGVEEKLFF. CDR3 DNA sequence: TGTGCCAGCAGTTTAAAGGCCGGGGGGGTGGAGGAAAAACTGTTTTTT.

The V gene is TRBV28, the J gene TRBJ1-2; D is undetermined. The CDR3 has 12 amino acids. The germline V gene encodes CDR1 MDHEN and CDR2 SYDVKM. V lost 5 bases to trimming and J lost 5 bases, with 9 bases between them. The CDR3 reads CASSQKPYGYTF. The CDR3 DNA reads as TGTGCCAGCAGTCAGAAACCTTATGGCTACACCTTC.

The genes are TRBV21-1 and TRBJ2-3; the D call in the table, TRBD2, was not verified against the DNA. TRBV21-1 is shown as a pseudogene. The CDR3 consists of 17 residues. CDR3 sequence: CASSKSTSGRAPDTQYF. CDR3 nucleotide sequence: TGTGCCAGCAGCAAATCCACTAGCGGGAGGGCACCAGATACGCAGTATTTT.

The genes are TRBV19 and TRBJ1-3, with D hard to call. The CDR3 is 17 residues long. From germline, CDR1 is LNHDA and CDR2 SQIVND (reference sequence). Trimming shortened V by 7 bases and J by 0 bases, and 19 bases separated the two germline ends. In nucleotides, the CDR3 is TGTGCCAGTACTATCCACCCCCCGCGGGCCTCTGGAAACACCATATATTTT. Its protein product is CASTIHPPRASGNTIYF.

This chain joins TRBV2 and TRBJ1-6; 7 positions agree with TRBD1. The CDR3 is 18 amino acids. CDR1 and CDR2 from the germline V gene are SNHLY and FYNNEI. The V gene end was trimmed by 4 bases and the J gene end by 0 bases; junction bases not matched to a gene: 9. The CDR3 sequence: CASSGTRGRSSYNSPLHF. CDR3 coding DNA: TGTGCCAGCAGTGGCACTAGGGGGCGCAGCTCCTATAATTCACCCCTCCACTTT.

CDR3: CASSLTSGNHEQYF. In DNA, the CDR3 is TGTGCCAGCAGCTTGACCAGCGGGAACCACGAGCAGTACTTC. The V call is TRBV7-2, the J call TRBJ2-7, with 7 positions matching TRBD2. The CDR3 length is 14 residues. The germline CDR1 and CDR2 sequences are SGHTA and FQGNSA. V trimming: 3 bases; J trimming: 5 bases; junction bases outside the gene matches: 7. Complete variable domain (other parts from reference TRBV7-2 and TRBJ2-7): GAGVSQSPSNKVTEKGKDVELRCDPISGHTALYWYRQSLGQGLEFLIYFQGNSAPDKSGLPSDRFSAERTGGSVSTLTIQRTQQEDSAVYLCASSLTSGNHEQYFGPGTRLTVT.